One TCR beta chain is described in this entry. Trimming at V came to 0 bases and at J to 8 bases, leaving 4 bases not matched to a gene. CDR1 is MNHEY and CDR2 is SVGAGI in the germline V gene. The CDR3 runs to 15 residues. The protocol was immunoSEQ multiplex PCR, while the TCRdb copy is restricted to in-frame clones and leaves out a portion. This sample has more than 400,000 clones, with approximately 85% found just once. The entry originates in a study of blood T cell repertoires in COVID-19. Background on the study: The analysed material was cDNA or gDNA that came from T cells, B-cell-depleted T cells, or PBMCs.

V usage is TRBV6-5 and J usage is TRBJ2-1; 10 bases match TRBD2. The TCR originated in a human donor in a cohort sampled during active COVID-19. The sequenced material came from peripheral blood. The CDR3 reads CASSYSRLAGDEQFF. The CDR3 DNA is TGTGCCAGCAGTTACTCTCGGCTAGCGGGAGATGAGCAGTTCTTC.